Following are 10 T cell receptor beta chains from one sample sequenced in a study of cytomegalovirus exposure and HLA in healthy donors. Generated by immunoSEQ multiplex PCR, the TCRdb table keeps only in-frame clones and is missing some. The table lists approximately 60,000 clones, approximately 93% of them singletons, with approximately 5.5% in the top ten. Specimen: PBMCs. The receptor set was obtained from a young woman in good health and CMV-seronegative.

This chain joins TRBV5-1 and TRBJ2-7; 9 bases are a match to TRBD2. CDR1 is SGHRS and CDR2 is YFSETQ in the germline V gene. With V trimmed by 4 bases and J by 5 bases, 10 bases remained unmatched. The CDR3 spans 15 residues. For the CDR3, the DNA is TGCGCCAGCAGCCCGGAAGGCGCGGGGGGGCACGAGCAGTACTTC. Protein: CASSPEGAGGHEQYF.

The V gene is TRBV29-1, the J gene TRBJ2-7, with D possibly TRBD1 on 5 matching bases. The germline V gene encodes CDR1 SQVTM and CDR2 ANQGSEA. Between the trimmed V and J ends, which lost 2 bases and 6 bases, there was a span of 8 bases. This CDR3 is built from 11 residues. CDR3 DNA: TGCAGCGTTGAAAATGGGGCCGAGCAGTACTTC. It codes for CSVENGAEQYF.

The chain has TRBV18 and TRBJ2-7, with D perhaps matching TRBD2 (6 bases). V lost 6 bases, J lost 7 bases, and 19 bases lay in between. Germline V gene lookup returns CDR1 KGHSH and CDR2 LQKENI. The CDR3 extends over 14 amino acids. CDR3 loop: CASSQELRGWEQYF. DNA of the CDR3: TGTGCCAGCTCCCAAGAGTTGCGGGGTTGGGAGCAGTACTTC.

The chain joins TRBV30 to TRBJ1-5; possibly TRBD1 for D (6 bases). Trimming stripped 2 bases from V and 3 bases from J, with 11 bases between. The length of the CDR3 is 14 residues. Looked up from germline, CDR1 is GTSNPN and CDR2 is SVGIG (reference sequence). This chain's CDR3 is CAWSSTGFNQPQHF. The CDR3 region has the DNA TGTGCCTGGAGTTCGACAGGCTTCAATCAGCCCCAGCATTTT.

The chain couples TRBV10-3 to TRBJ1-2, with a possible D match to TRBD1 (5 bases). CDR3 length: 12 residues. The V end was cut by 10 bases, the J end by 6 bases, with 15 bases between. Germline-derived CDR1 and CDR2 are ENHRY and SYGVKD. The CDR3 here is CATSPKGNGYTF. CDR3 sequence (DNA): TGTGCCACCAGCCCTAAGGGGAATGGCTACACCTTC.

For the CDR3, the DNA is TGTGCCAGCAGCAGGGAGTGGGTCGGAGCGGGTGAAAAACTGTTTTTT. Amino acid sequence: CASSREWVGAGEKLFF. V usage is TRBV14 and J usage is TRBJ1-4, with D hard to call. The CDR3 has 16 residues. Germline CDR1 SGHDN, CDR2 FVKESK. Trimming removed 5 bases at V and 7 bases at J, with 20 bases between.

V usage is TRBV7-2 and J usage is TRBJ2-5; no clear D. Germline values: CDR1 SGHTA, CDR2 FQGNSA. V shed 7 bases and J shed 1 base, with 13 bases lying between them. This CDR3 region has 14 residues. The CDR3 spells CASTPPDLQETQYF. The CDR3 coding sequence is TGTGCCAGCACCCCCCCAGATCTCCAAGAGACCCAGTACTTC.

The chain combines TRBV7-7 with TRBJ2-7, with D maybe TRBD1 (5 bases). Germline-derived CDR1 and CDR2 are SSHAT and FNYEAQ (reference sequence). V lost 2 bases, J lost 8 bases, and 13 bases lay in between. The CDR3 runs 13 residues. The CDR3 region is CASSLTGWTKQYV. In DNA form, the CDR3 reads TGTGCCAGCAGCTTAACAGGATGGACGAAGCAGTACGTC.

The chain joins TRBV5-1 to TRBJ2-5; 14 bases align to TRBD2. This CDR3 comprises 17 residues. Germline assignment: CDR1 SGHRS and CDR2 YFSETQ. J lost 1 base, V lost 0 bases, and 2 bases had no gene match. The CDR3 sequence is CASSLGLAGGPQETQYF. DNA of the CDR3: TGCGCCAGCAGCTTGGGACTAGCGGGAGGGCCCCAAGAGACCCAGTACTTC. Using reference TRBV5-1 and TRBJ2-5 for the parts outside the CDR3, the full variable domain is KAGVTQTPRYLIKTRGQQVTLSCSPISGHRSVSWYQQTPGQGLQFLFEYFSETQRNKGNFPGRFSGRQFSNSRSEMNVSTLELGDSALYLCASSLGLAGGPQETQYFGPGTRLLVL.

The V gene is TRBV7-8, the J gene TRBJ2-6, with D perhaps matching TRBD1 (6 bases). V lost 6 bases, J lost 2 bases, and 23 bases lay in between. Germline values: CDR1 SGHVS, CDR2 FQNEAQ. There are 19 residues in the CDR3. The CDR3 here is CASRMWGSRGDAGANVLTF. The CDR3 nucleotides read TGTGCCAGCAGGATGTGGGGGAGCAGGGGTGACGCTGGGGCCAACGTCCTGACTTTC.